This entry is about one T cell receptor (beta chain). This clonotype occurred many times. There is no known antigen for this receptor. No base qualities exist here, and no much larger clone lies one base off it. The data derive from a study of T cells in Graves' hyperthyroidism and ophthalmopathy (dated by TCRdb to between 2019 and 2020). As for the study more broadly: TCR V-J signatures able to tell the groups apart were searched for in a discovery cohort of 90 to 100 patients, of whom about 40 had Graves' ophthalmopathy and roughly 57 had stable Graves' hyperthyroidism. Prospective prediction of ophthalmopathy was tested in an independent validation cohort of some 19 hyperthyroidism patients and some 17 patients who later progressed to ophthalmopathy. The paper describes TCR Vbeta CDR3 sequencing of 140 or so peripheral blood samples, made up of 43 ophthalmopathy patients, 70 to 75 hyperthyroidism patients and some 17 progressor patients. The 80 to 100 discovery patients were randomly divided into training and test sets at a 7:3 ratio. In six Graves' hyperthyroidism patients, the study also compared T-cell repertoires from thyroid tissue with T-cell repertoires from blood. Once sampling was done, hyperthyroidism patients were given methimazole at a starting dose of 30 mg daily, whereas ophthalmopathy patients were given high-dose intravenous methylprednisolone. Paper-wide results and their limitations: Blood samples also contained most of the expanded thyroid clonotypes (frequency above 0.001), which suggests that blood repertoires may reflect thyroid immune responses. No statistical method was used to set the sample size in advance, and investigators knew the group allocation. A 13 V-J signature model separated ophthalmopathy from stable hyperthyroidism, with around 88% sensitivity and 81.08% specificity in cross-validation and 80%/75% in testing. In validation, progression to ophthalmopathy was predicted by the model with around 71% sensitivity and 72.22% specificity, a median of approximately 7.1 months before onset.

TCR beta CDR3 regions were amplified from RNA transcripts. For the first round of RT-PCR on the TCR CDR3, the HTBI primer set was used together with the Qiagen OneStep RT-PCR kit. Libraries were constructed in a second round of multiplex PCR, after which size selection and purification were carried out. Sequencing of the libraries was done on an Illumina HiSeq2000 using paired-end 100 bp reads. In the source study's methods: Raw data were processed with SOAPnuke, discarding reads with adapters, uncalled bases, mean Phred below 15, or no exact constant-primer or identifier match. High-quality paired reads were merged with COPE v1.2.5, and unique nucleotide sequences were defined as clonotypes. MiTCR v1.1 was used to align clonotypes to the IMGT TRBV, TRBD and TRBJ reference segments. Only V-J combinations with frequency above 0.0001, covering 99% to 99.2% of repertoires, were analysed. The TCS score was defined as the ratio of F50 (clonal expansion) to E x V (chaos), calculated using BLOSUM62-based TCRdist between CDR3 peptides within each V-J. Welch's t-statistics and random forest reduced around 550 V-J features to some 14, which were used in a naive Bayes classifier (R e1071). The Morisita-Horn index was used to measure how similar the thyroid and blood repertoires were. TCRdb cleaned the public reads at Q25 with fastp, built clones with MiXCR and kept in-frame beta chains. Under each unique CDR3 protein, matching rows form one entry showing the most common genes and DNA. The V and J calls here are based on TCRdb, not the publication. This sample comprises approximately 510,000 distinct CDR3 sequences, around 50% of them detected only once. Roughly 45% of the sample is taken by the ten largest.

Compared with germline, V lacks 1 base and J lacks 3 bases; bases without a gene match: 10. CDR1 and CDR2 were assigned from the germline V gene (reference sequence) as DFQATT and SNEGSKA. CDR3 length: 16 amino acids, cysteine to phenylalanine. The retained sequence is limited to the CDR3, 48 bases, with the frame set at the first base. Patients with uncontrolled infections, other autoimmune diseases, pregnancy or lactation were excluded. Diagnoses were based on clinical symptoms, serum thyroxine and TRAb, thyroid ultrasound and orbital computed tomography. Total RNA was extracted with Trizol reagent, and quality was checked on an Agilent 2100 Bioanalyzer.

This chain joins TRBV20-1 to TRBJ2-7; 9 bases in between match TRBD2. This TCR derives from an adult woman with Graves' disease, either hyperthyroidism or ophthalmopathy (not recorded which). What was sequenced was peripheral blood or thyroid tissue (not recorded which). The nucleotides read TGCAGTGCTAGAGCAGATGGACTAGCGTTTAGCTACGAGCAGTACTTC. Translated, it reads CSARADGLAFSYEQYF.